This entry lists 21 T cell receptor beta chains sequenced from one sample in a study of T cells in localized non-small cell lung cancer. Data came from immunoSEQ multiplex PCR; TCRdb stores just in-frame clones and leaves some out. The data hold 1,500 to 2,000 clones, with around 20% observed a single time. The material was normal lung tissue next to the tumor, obtained before any cancer treatment. These receptors were obtained from a man aged 35 to 69 with stage I lung adenocarcinoma.

This rearrangement joins TRBV18 to TRBJ2-5, with D tentatively TRBD1 (5 bases). Germline CDR1 and CDR2: KGHSH and LQKENI. V shed 4 bases and J shed 0 bases, with 6 bases lying between them. The CDR3 totals 13 residues. The CDR3 nucleotides are TGTGCCAGCTCACAGGGGTACCAAGAGACCCAGTACTTC. This codes for CASSQGYQETQYF. The full variable domain, in which reference TRBV18 and TRBJ2-5 provide the parts outside the CDR3, is NAGVMQNPRHLVRRRGQEARLRCSPMKGHSHVYWYRQLPEEGLKFMVYLQKENIIDESGMPKERFSAEFPKEGPSILRIQQVVRGDSAAYFCASSQGYQETQYFGPGTRLLVL.

This clone has more than one count but fewer than ten. V and J are TRBV6-8 and TRBJ1-1; unclear D gene. Germline CDR1 and CDR2: MNHGY and SAAAGT. CDR3 length: 15 amino acids. Trimming pared 1 base from V and 4 bases from J, leaving 13 bases between. The DNA for the CDR3 is TGTGCCAGCAGTTACTGGGTGGGAGGAGGCACTGAAGCTTTCTTT. Translation gives CASSYWVGGGTEAFF.

By frequency in the sample, this clone is medium-sized. The V and J genes are TRBV11-3 and TRBJ2-7; 11 nucleotides agree with TRBD2. CDR3 length: 15 amino acids. J gave up 3 bases and V 1 base, and 2 bases lay outside the gene matches. Germline V gives CDR1 SGHNT, CDR2 YENEEA. The CDR3 DNA reads TGTGCCAGCAGCTTAGGGACTAGCGGGTTCTACGAGCAGTACTTC. Translating it yields CASSLGTSGFYEQYF. Filled out from reference TRBV11-3 and TRBJ2-7, the complete variable domain reads EAGVVQSPRYKIIEKKQPVAFWCNPISGHNTLYWYLQNLGQGPELLIRYENEEAVDDSQLPKDRFSAERLKGVDSTLKIQPAELGDSAVYLCASSLGTSGFYEQYFGPGTRLTVT.

The CDR3 sequence: CASSAGLGEQYF. The CDR3 bases are TGTGCCAGTAGTGCCGGACTTGGCGAGCAGTACTTC. The chain is built from TRBV19 and TRBJ2-7; D perhaps matches TRBD2 (5 bases). Germline V CDR1 and CDR2: LNHDA, SQIVND (reference sequence). The CDR3 covers 12 residues. V lost 5 bases and J 6 bases, leaving 11 bases between the germline ends.

This clone was found a few times. The gene calls are TRBV6-8 and TRBJ1-5; D not certain. Germline V gene data show CDR1 as MNHGY and CDR2 as SAAAGT. The CDR3 has 15 residues. Trimming took off 7 bases at V and 0 bases at J, with 13 bases between the two ends. The CDR3 DNA sequence: TGTGCCAGCAAATTAAGGCTAGATAGCAATCAGCCCCAGCATTTT. Amino acids: CASKLRLDSNQPQHF.

The rearrangement links TRBV30 to TRBJ2-7; 9 nucleotides align to TRBD2. With V trimmed by 4 bases and J by 2 bases, 6 bases remained unmatched. The CDR3 runs 14 residues. Per the germline V gene, CDR1 is GTSNPN and CDR2 is SVGIG (reference sequence). The CDR3 spells CAWKRSGGTYEQYF. The CDR3 coding sequence is TGTGCCTGGAAGAGGAGCGGGGGGACCTACGAGCAGTACTTC.

The rearrangement uses TRBV11-3 and TRBJ2-2, with D unclear. Germline-derived CDR1 and CDR2 are SGHNT and YENEEA. The CDR3 has 14 residues. V lost 4 bases, J lost 3 bases, and 9 bases lay in between. CDR3 bases: TGTGCCAGCAGCTCGTGGAAAGACACCGGGGAGCTGTTTTTT. Translated: CASSSWKDTGELFF.

This clone ranks as medium-sized. The chain is built from TRBV11-3 and TRBJ2-2; 9 bases agree with TRBD2. The CDR3 loop spans 17 amino acids. Unmatched junction bases numbered 10, after V lost 4 bases and J lost 4 bases. From germline, CDR1 is SGHNT and CDR2 YENEEA. The CDR3 is CASSSSSLAGLTGELFF. The CDR3 bases are TGTGCCAGCAGCTCTAGCAGCCTAGCGGGACTCACCGGGGAGCTGTTTTTT.

The chain combines TRBV10-3 with TRBJ2-7, with 12 positions matching TRBD2. The CDR3 totals 16 residues. The V and J ends lost 2 bases and 0 bases, in that order; junction bases with no gene match: 2. Germline V lookup: CDR1 ENHRY, CDR2 SYGVKD. For the CDR3, the DNA is TGTGCCATCAGTGAGGGACTAGCGGGATCCTCCTACGAGCAGTACTTC. Protein sequence: CAISEGLAGSSYEQYF.

This clone has just a few counts. The chain employs TRBV6-1 and TRBJ2-3; D call uncertain. CDR1 and CDR2 (germline): MNHNS, SASEGT. V lost 0 bases and J lost 1, with 11 bases in between. CDR3 length equals 16 residues. The CDR3 DNA reads TGTGCCAGCAGTGAAGCTTTAGACGGAGGCACAGATACGCAGTATTTT. It translates to CASSEALDGGTDTQYF.

The chain's CDR3 is CAWSASSPLSEQYF. In nucleotides, the CDR3 is TGTGCCTGGAGTGCATCCTCGCCCCTGAGCGAGCAGTACTTC. The V and J genes are TRBV30 and TRBJ2-7; D not resolved. CDR3 length: 14 amino acids. V lost 1 base, J lost 6 bases, and 16 bases lay in between. Per the germline V gene, CDR1 is GTSNPN and CDR2 is SVGIG (reference sequence).

In its sample, this clone is medium-sized. The rearrangement uses TRBV11-3 and TRBJ2-2; no clear D. Trimming took 5 bases from V and 8 from J, leaving 15 bases between them. The germline gives CDR1 SGHNT, CDR2 YENEEA. The CDR3 is 14 amino acids. CDR3 sequence: CASSPTSNQGELFF. The CDR3 DNA follows: TGTGCCAGCAGCCCCACCAGTAACCAGGGGGAGCTGTTTTTT. Full variable domain (rest looked up from reference TRBV11-3 and TRBJ2-2): EAGVVQSPRYKIIEKKQPVAFWCNPISGHNTLYWYLQNLGQGPELLIRYENEEAVDDSQLPKDRFSAERLKGVDSTLKIQPAELGDSAVYLCASSPTSNQGELFFGEGSRLTVL.

This clone is medium-sized (0.01 to 0.1%). The chain joins TRBV9 to TRBJ2-1; no firm D call. This CDR3 comprises 13 residues. V dropped 5 bases and J dropped 5 bases, with 11 bases sitting between them. Germline V lookup: CDR1 SGDLS, CDR2 YYNGEE. The CDR3 DNA sequence: TGTGCCAGCAGTGTAATCAGAGACAATGAGCAGTTCTTC. Translating it yields CASSVIRDNEQFF. Full variable domain (rest looked up from reference TRBV9 and TRBJ2-1): DSGVTQTPKHLITATGQRVTLRCSPRSGDLSVYWYQQSLDQGLQFLIQYYNGEERAKGNILERFSAQQFPDLHSELNLSSLELGDSALYFCASSVIRDNEQFFGPGTRLTVL.

This chain connects TRBV12-5 to TRBJ2-3; no clear D gene. Germline lookup yields CDR1 LGHNT and CDR2 FRNRAP. Trimming pared 1 base from V and 2 bases from J, leaving 4 bases between. The CDR3 runs 13 residues. DNA of the CDR3: TGTGCTAGTGGTTTGGACTCCACAGATACGCAGTATTTT. Translated, it gives CASGLDSTDTQYF.

This clone was counted only a few times. The J gene is TRBJ1-3, the V gene TRBV19; 7 nucleotides line up with TRBD1. CDR3 length: 15 residues. CDR1 and CDR2 from the germline V gene are LNHDA and SQIVND (reference sequence). Trimming took 5 bases from V and 0 from J; bases not matched to a gene: 4. Here the CDR3 DNA reads TGTGCCAGTAGTCCCGGGACAGTCTCTGGAAACACCATATATTTT. Protein: CASSPGTVSGNTIYF.

The J gene is TRBJ2-2, the V gene TRBV29-1; D unclear. Trimming removed 6 bases from V and 1 base from J, with 12 bases in between. There are 14 residues in the CDR3. Germline V CDR1 and CDR2: SQVTM, ANQGSEA. As DNA, the CDR3 is TGCAGCGTCCCAGGACCCTTGAACACCGGGGAGCTGTTTTTT. Protein: CSVPGPLNTGELFF.

The chain uses TRBV18 and TRBJ2-1; TRBD1 agrees at 7 bases. V gave up 3 bases and J gave up 0 bases; unmatched junction bases: 5. This CDR3 has 16 amino acids. Germline V gene data show CDR1 as KGHSH and CDR2 as LQKENI. This CDR3 reads CASSPSRDSSYNEQFF. The CDR3 bases are TGTGCCAGCTCACCCAGCCGGGACAGCTCCTACAATGAGCAGTTCTTC.

The V gene is TRBV11-3, the J gene TRBJ1-2, with D tentatively TRBD1 (5 bases). The CDR3 has 15 residues. Germline CDR1 SGHNT, CDR2 YENEEA. V lost 5 bases, J lost 6 bases, and 19 bases lay in between. CDR3 residues: CASSPGAGYRHGYTF. Here the CDR3 DNA reads TGTGCCAGCAGCCCCGGGGCAGGGTACAGACATGGCTACACCTTC.

The CDR3 sequence: CSVELAGEVSETQYF. CDR3 bases: TGCAGCGTTGAACTAGCGGGAGAAGTCTCAGAGACCCAGTACTTC. V is TRBV29-1 and J is TRBJ2-5, with 10 bases that match TRBD2. The CDR3 has 15 residues. The germline V gene encodes CDR1 SQVTM and CDR2 ANQGSEA. Trimming took 2 bases from V and 4 from J; bases not matched to a gene: 7.

This clone appeared a few times. The chain combines TRBV19 with TRBJ2-1; maybe TRBD2 (5 bases). The CDR3 loop spans 15 amino acids. Germline CDR1 and CDR2: LNHDA and SQIVND (reference sequence). V was clipped by 2 bases and J by 6 bases, with 14 bases between them. The DNA of the CDR3 is TGTGCCAGTAGTATAACAGCGGACCCCATCAATGAGCAGTTCTTC. Translating it yields CASSITADPINEQFF.

In DNA form, the CDR3 reads TGTGCCAGCAGAGCAGGGCCCAGAACGGATGGCTACACCTTC. Amino acids: CASRAGPRTDGYTF. This chain connects TRBV6-8 to TRBJ1-2, with D tentatively TRBD1 (5 bases). The CDR3 totals 14 residues. Per germline, CDR1 MNHGY and CDR2 SAAAGT. Trimming took 6 bases from V and 6 from J, leaving 17 bases between them.